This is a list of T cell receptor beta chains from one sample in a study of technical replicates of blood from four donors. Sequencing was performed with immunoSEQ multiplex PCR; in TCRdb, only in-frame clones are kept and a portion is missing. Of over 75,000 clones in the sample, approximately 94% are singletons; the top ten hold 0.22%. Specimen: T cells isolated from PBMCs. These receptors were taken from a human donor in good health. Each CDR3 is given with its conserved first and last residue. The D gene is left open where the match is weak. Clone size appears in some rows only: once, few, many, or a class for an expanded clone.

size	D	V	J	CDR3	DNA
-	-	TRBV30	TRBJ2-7	CAWSVTGSYEQYF	TGTGCCTGGAGCGTTACTGGCTCCTACGAGCAGTACTTC
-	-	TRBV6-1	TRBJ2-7	CASIERTGPYEQYF	TGTGCCAGCATTGAACGCACAGGACCCTACGAGCAGTACTTC
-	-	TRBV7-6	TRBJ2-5	CASSLPGRQETQYF	TGTGCCAGCAGCTTACCAGGGCGCCAAGAGACCCAGTACTTC
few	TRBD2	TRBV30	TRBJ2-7	CAWSTRGLAYEQYF	TGTGCCTGGAGCACGCGGGGACTAGCCTACGAGCAGTACTTC
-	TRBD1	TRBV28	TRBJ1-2	CASSGLTGGAGYGYTF	TGTGCCAGCAGTGGACTTACAGGGGGCGCGGGCTATGGCTACACCTTC
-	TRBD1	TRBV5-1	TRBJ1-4	CASSPGQGLPTNEKLFF	TGCGCCAGCAGCCCGGGACAGGGGCTGCCAACTAATGAAAAACTGTTTTTT
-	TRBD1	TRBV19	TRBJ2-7	CASSIAATGVYEQYF	TGTGCCAGTAGTATAGCTGCGACAGGGGTATACGAGCAGTACTTC
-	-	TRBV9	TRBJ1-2	CASSPSTNNYGYTF	TGTGCCAGCAGCCCTAGCACGAATAACTATGGCTACACCTTC
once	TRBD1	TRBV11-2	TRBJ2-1	CASSAPSGQPHEQFF	TGTGCCAGCAGCGCTCCTTCGGGACAGCCCCATGAGCAGTTCTTC
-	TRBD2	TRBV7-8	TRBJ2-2	CASSLTGAGGWAGELFF	TGTGCCAGCAGCTTAACGGGGGCGGGAGGCTGGGCCGGGGAGCTGTTTTTT
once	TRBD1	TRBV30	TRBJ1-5	CAWSTGDWQPQHF	TGTGCCTGGAGCACAGGGGATTGGCAGCCCCAGCATTTT